This TCR beta chain is drawn from a study of T cells in Graves' hyperthyroidism and ophthalmopathy. Overall study: At initial diagnosis, before any treatment had begun, peripheral blood was obtained. Study-wide results and caveats: Blood also showed most of the thyroid clonotypes that were expanded above 0.001. Ophthalmopathy was model-predicted a median approximately 6.9 months pre-onset.

This clonotype was observed a few times. The antigen remains undetermined. Extraction of PBMCs used about 9.2 ml of fresh peripheral blood. The source material, RNA transcripts, was used to amplify TCR beta CDR3 regions. First-round RT-PCR of the TCR CDR3 relied on the HTBI primer set. From the multiplex PCR reads, TCRdb called clonotypes with MiXCR, one entry per CDR3 protein. The sample yields about 500,000 distinct CDR3 sequences, about 15% seen once. The V and J ends lost 0 bases and 13 bases respectively, with 15 bases between them. Germline CDR1 reads LGHDT; CDR2 reads YNNKEL (reference sequence). The CDR3 sequence is 14 residues long.

The chain carries TRBV3-1 and TRBJ2-2; D possibly matches TRBD1 or TRBD2 (5 bases each). This receptor was identified in a woman aged 25 to 39 with Graves' ophthalmopathy. Sequences were obtained from blood. The CDR3 sequence: CASSQEGTAEVLFF. The CDR3 DNA reads TGTGCCAGCAGCCAAGAAGGGACGGCAGAAGTGCTGTTTTTT.